What follows describes a single TCR beta chain. No cognate antigen has been identified for it. Per-base qualities were not stored, and no clone one base away is much larger. TRB repertoires were amplified from roughly 250-500 ng of genomic DNA extracted from blood. This entry belongs to a study of T and B cells in COVID-19 patients (dated by TCRdb to the early 2020s). Looking at the study overall: Using TRB and IGH repertoire sequencing of peripheral blood, the study characterized adaptive immunity in COVID-19 patients who had active infection or had recovered. The repository of TCR and BCR sequences included just under 70 time points from about 35 patients, and more than 7 million TCR sequences were analysed. A recovered cohort included 19 patients who provided roughly 21 samples, and most of these patients had mild to moderate COVID-19 treated on an outpatient basis. As many as 9 follow-up blood samples were collected from each patient, and in some individuals these samples spanned different disease stages. In the active-infection cohort, about 65% of the roughly 20 patients were critically ill and required mechanical ventilation or ECMO. A median age of roughly 35 years was recorded in the recovered cohort versus 55 to 70 years in the active-infection cohort. Two patients were included in both the recovered and active cohorts because samples were available from active disease and after recovery. Comorbidities linked to unfavorable COVID-19 outcome were present in about 90% of the roughly 20 patients in the active-infection cohort. An age-matched reference group of under 45 healthy donors negative for COVID-19 antibodies was used as the comparison for repertoire analyses. The paper as a whole reports these results and caveats: A total of roughly 2,500 exclusive TCR clusters, including approximately 30 low-pGen clusters, were found in the recovered cohort. Specific T cell subsets (CD4+/Treg/CD8+) and sorted SARS-CoV-2-responsive or tetramer+ T cells had not yet been sequenced, and these experiments were ongoing. Few blood samples were available from mildly ill patients while symptoms were present or from severe cases at early time points. The size of the cohort was considered insufficient for assessing HLA contributions to COVID-19 susceptibility or severity. Patients with COVID-19 were reported to show strongly skewed TRBV/TRBJ gene usage. It was stated that prospective validation of the reported TCR clusters was required before the clusters could be put to clinical use. During active COVID-19 the TRB repertoires were highly clonal, but at recovery diversity and richness rose above the levels seen in healthy donors.

The germline V gene (reference sequence) specifies LNHNV as CDR1 and YYDKDF as CDR2. A distance of 12 bases separates the germline ends of V and J, which lose 0 bases and 2 bases respectively. The CDR3 measures 16 amino acids from cysteine to phenylalanine. Only the CDR3 DNA is retained, 48 bases long and in frame from the first base. These reads were obtained on an Illumina MiSeq. Multiplex PCR with BIOMED2 TRB-A/B primer pools was used to amplify the TRB rearrangements. Illumina-compatible adapters and 7-nucleotide sample barcodes were added to the amplicons in two consecutive PCRs. Phusion HS II polymerase was used for all library PCRs. The amplicons were purified from gel with the NucleoSpin Gel and PCR Clean-up kit, measured on Qubit, and combined at 4 nM. Amplicon pool quality was checked on an Agilent 2100 Bioanalyzer before Illumina next-generation sequencing. In the original analysis: MiXCR 3.0.8 with the default MiXCR reference library was used to annotate TRB rearrangements. Non-productive reads and sequences with fewer than 2 reads were removed, and every unique CDR3 nucleotide sequence was treated as one clone. Clonality, diversity, richness and V-J gene usage were calculated in R 3.5.1. TCR clustering by CDR3 similarity used GLIPH2, with generation probabilities calculated by OLGA. GLIPH2 clusters were kept only when the clusters contained at least four unique TCR clonotypes present in at least three individuals. TCRdb ran its own pipeline on the public reads, namely fastp trimming at Q25 and MiXCR clone calling, and kept in-frame beta chains. Each entry merges the rows of one CDR3 protein and shows their most common DNA and genes. What appears here as the V and J calls and clone size reflects TCRdb's work, not the paper's. This sample is represented by 15,000 to 20,000 distinct CDR3 sequences; 36% of them were singletons. The ten largest make up 16% of the sample.

The chain links TRBV15 with TRBJ2-3; the D region may be TRBD1 or TRBD2, each matching 5 bases equally. The sequenced sample was blood. This TCR derives from a human donor with active COVID-19. The CDR3 reads CATSRDFEGLTDTQYF. The DNA reads as follows: TGTGCCACCAGCAGAGATTTCGAGGGGCTCACAGATACGCAGTATTTT.